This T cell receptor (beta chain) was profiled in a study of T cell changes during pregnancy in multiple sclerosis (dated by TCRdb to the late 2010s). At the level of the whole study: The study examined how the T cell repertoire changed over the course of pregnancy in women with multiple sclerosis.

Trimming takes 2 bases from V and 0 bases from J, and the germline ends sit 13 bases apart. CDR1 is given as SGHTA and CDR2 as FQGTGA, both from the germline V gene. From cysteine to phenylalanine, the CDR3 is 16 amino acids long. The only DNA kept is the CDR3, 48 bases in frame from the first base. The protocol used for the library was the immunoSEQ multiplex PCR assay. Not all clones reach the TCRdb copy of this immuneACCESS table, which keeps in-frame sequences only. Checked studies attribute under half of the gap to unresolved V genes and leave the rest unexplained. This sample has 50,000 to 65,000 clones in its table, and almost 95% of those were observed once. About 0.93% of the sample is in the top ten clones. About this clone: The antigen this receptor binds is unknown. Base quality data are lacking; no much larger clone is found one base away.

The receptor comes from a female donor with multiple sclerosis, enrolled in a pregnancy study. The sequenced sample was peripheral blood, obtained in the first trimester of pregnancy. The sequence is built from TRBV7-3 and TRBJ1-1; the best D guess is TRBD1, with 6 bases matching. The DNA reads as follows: TGTGCCAGCAGCTTATATGCAGGGGACCTGAACACTGAAGCTTTCTTT. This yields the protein CASSLYAGDLNTEAFF.